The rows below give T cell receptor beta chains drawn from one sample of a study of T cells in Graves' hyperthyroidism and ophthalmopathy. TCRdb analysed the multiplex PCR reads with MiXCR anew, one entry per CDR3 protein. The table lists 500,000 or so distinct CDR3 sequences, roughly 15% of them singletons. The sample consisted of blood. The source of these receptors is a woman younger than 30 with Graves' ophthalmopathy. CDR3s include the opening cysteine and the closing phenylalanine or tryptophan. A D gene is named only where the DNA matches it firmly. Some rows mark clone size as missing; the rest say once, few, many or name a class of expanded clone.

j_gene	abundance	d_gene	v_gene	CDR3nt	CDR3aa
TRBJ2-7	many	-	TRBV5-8	TGTGCCAGCAGCCGATGGACAGTTTCGGGCGAGCAGTACTTC	CASSRWTVSGEQYF
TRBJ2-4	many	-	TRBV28	TGTGCCAGCCAACCCACAGGGTCAAACATTCAGTACTTC	CASQPTGSNIQYF
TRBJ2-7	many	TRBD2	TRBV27	TGTGCCAGCAGTTCCCAGACTAGCGCCTCCTACGAGCAGTACTTC	CASSSQTSASYEQYF
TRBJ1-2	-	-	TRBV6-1	TGTGCCAGCAGGGACTTCTATGGCTACACCTTC	CASRDFYGYTF
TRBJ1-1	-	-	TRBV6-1	TGTGCCAGCAGTGAAAGGGTCCCAAGGGGCACTGAAGCTTTCTTT	CASSERVPRGTEAFF
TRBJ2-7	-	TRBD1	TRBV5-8	TGTGCCAGCAGCCATCGGACAGGTTTCTACGAGCAGTACTTC	CASSHRTGFYEQYF
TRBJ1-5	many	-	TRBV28	TGTGCCAGCAGTTTAGGGATGTGGGGTATTAAGCCCCAGCATTTT	CASSLGMWGIKPQHF
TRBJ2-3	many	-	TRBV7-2	TGTGCCAGCAGCTTAGAAGATACGCAGTATTTT	CASSLEDTQYF
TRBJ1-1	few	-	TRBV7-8	TGTGCCAGCACCCAACAAGAGACTGAAGCTTTCTTT	CASTQQETEAFF
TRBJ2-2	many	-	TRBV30	TGTGCCTGGAGTCCCCCGGAGACCGGGGAGCTGTTTTTT	CAWSPPETGELFF
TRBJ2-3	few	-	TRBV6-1	TGTGCCAGCAGTAGGGGGAGGGTATCCACAGATACGCAGTATTTT	CASSRGRVSTDTQYF
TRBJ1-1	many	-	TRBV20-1	TGCAGTGCTGACCCTGGACCTCGAGTCGCTGAAGCTTTCTTT	CSADPGPRVAEAFF
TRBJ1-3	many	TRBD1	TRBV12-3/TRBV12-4	TGTGCCAGCAGCGGGACAGGGTACGGAAACACCATATATTTT	CASSGTGYGNTIYF
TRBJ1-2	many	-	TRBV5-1	TGCGCCAGCAAGGGCTCGGACTACTATGGCTACACCTTC	CASKGSDYYGYTF
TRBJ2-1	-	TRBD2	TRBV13	TGTGCCAGCAGCCCGACCTGGAGCGGGAGGGACAATGAGCAGTTCTTC	CASSPTWSGRDNEQFF
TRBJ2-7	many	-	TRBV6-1	TGTGCCAGCAGTGTACGTCCCTACGAGCAGTACTTC	CASSVRPYEQYF
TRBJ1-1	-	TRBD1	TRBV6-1	TGTGCCAGCACCCGACAGGGGGGGACTGAAGCTTTCTTT	CASTRQGGTEAFF
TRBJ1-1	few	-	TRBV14	TGTGCCAGCAGCCAATCGAGGACAGCGAACACTGAAGCTTTCTTT	CASSQSRTANTEAFF
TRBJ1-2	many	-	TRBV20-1	TGCAGTGCTCCATCAGTTGGCTATGGCTACACCTTC	CSAPSVGYGYTF
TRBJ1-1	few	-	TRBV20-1	TGCAGTGCTAGCCCCACTAGGCTCACTGAAGCTTTCTTT	CSASPTRLTEAFF
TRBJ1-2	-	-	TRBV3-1	TGTGCCAGCAGCCAAGATCAAGATAGGTATGGCTACACCTTC	CASSQDQDRYGYTF
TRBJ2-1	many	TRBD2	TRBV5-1	TGCGCCAGCAGCTGGACTAGCGGGGGGGGCAATGAGCAGTTCTTC	CASSWTSGGGNEQFF
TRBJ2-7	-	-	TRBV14	TGTGCCAGCAGGCACCTTGAGGCCGGGGAGCAGTACTTC	CASRHLEAGEQYF
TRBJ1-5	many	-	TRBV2	TGTGCCAGCAGTGAGGGGGGGATTGGTAATCAGCCCCAGCATTTT	CASSEGGIGNQPQHF
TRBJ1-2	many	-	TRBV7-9	TGTGCCAGCAGCTTCGGCGGGTCCAACTATGGCTACACCTTC	CASSFGGSNYGYTF
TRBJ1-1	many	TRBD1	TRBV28	TGTGCCAGCCGATTTCTGGGGACAGGGGACACTGAAGCTTTCTTT	CASRFLGTGDTEAFF
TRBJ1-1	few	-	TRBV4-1	TGCGCCAGCAGCCACGGAGCATCTGTCACTGAAGCTTTCTTT	CASSHGASVTEAFF
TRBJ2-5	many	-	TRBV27	TGTGCCAGCGCTGGGACCCAGTACTTC	CASAGTQYF
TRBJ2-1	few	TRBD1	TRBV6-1	TGTGCCAGCAGTGATTGGGACAGGGGGGTCAATGAGCAGTTCTTC	CASSDWDRGVNEQFF
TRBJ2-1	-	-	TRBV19	TGTGCCAGTAGTCGGGACTCACAATCTAACTACAATGAGCAGTTCTTC	CASSRDSQSNYNEQFF
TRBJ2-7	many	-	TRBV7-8	TGTGCCAGCAGCTTCGAGCCGGATCTATACGAGCAGTACTTC	CASSFEPDLYEQYF
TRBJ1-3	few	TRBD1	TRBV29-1	TGCAGCGTTGAGACAGGGGGATCGAGTGGAAACACCATATATTTT	CSVETGGSSGNTIYF
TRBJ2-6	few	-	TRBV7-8	TGTGCCAGCAGCTTAGGCCCTACGAGGGTAGGGTCCTCTGGGGCCAACGTCCTGACTTTC	CASSLGPTRVGSSGANVLTF
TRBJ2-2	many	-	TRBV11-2	TGTGCCAGCACCCGGGACGGGGAGCTGTTTTTT	CASTRDGELFF
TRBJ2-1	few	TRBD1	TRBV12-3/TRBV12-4	TGTGCCACCCATTGGACAGGCGAATATCCCAATGAGCAGTTCTTC	CATHWTGEYPNEQFF
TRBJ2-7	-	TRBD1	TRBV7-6	TGTGCCAGCAGCCTCACAGGGGGTAACGAGCGGTACTTC	CASSLTGGNERYF